This T cell receptor (beta chain) was recorded in a study of shared clonotypes between healthy human individuals. Study observations and caveats: Sequencing depth was a factor that was expected to affect clonotype sharing among donors. Incompleteness in sorted-subset sequencing, despite large depth, was shown by rarefaction.

Remarks on this clone: Antigen specificity is unknown.

Methods used by the authors: Filtering of immunoSEQ junctional sequences could not match full-length read filtering. Data came from immunoSEQ multiplex PCR; TCRdb stores just in-frame clones and leaves some out. The V and J calls and clone size are taken from that table; D and trimming were inferred from the DNA. This table has about 2.2 million clones, around 95% appearing once. The CDR3 sequence is 13 residues long. Germline V lookup: CDR1 SNHLY, CDR2 FYNNEI. The ends were cut back, 1 base at V and 4 bases at J, with 7 bases in the middle. Positively selected for CCR7, the CD45RO-negative cells used as naive CD8 cells excluded terminally differentiated effector memory CD45RA+ cells. Participating donors were healthy, HIV-negative adults free of recent acute infections or vaccinations.

The sequenced material came from naive CD8+ T cells from PBMCs. The sequence was collected from a man younger than 35 in good health. Some clones in this sample may be carry-over from other donors' samples. J is TRBJ1-2 and V is TRBV2, with D uncertain. The CDR3 nucleotides read TGTGCCAGCAGTGAAGTTGGCCCCTATGGCTACACCTTC. It yields the protein CASSEVGPYGYTF.